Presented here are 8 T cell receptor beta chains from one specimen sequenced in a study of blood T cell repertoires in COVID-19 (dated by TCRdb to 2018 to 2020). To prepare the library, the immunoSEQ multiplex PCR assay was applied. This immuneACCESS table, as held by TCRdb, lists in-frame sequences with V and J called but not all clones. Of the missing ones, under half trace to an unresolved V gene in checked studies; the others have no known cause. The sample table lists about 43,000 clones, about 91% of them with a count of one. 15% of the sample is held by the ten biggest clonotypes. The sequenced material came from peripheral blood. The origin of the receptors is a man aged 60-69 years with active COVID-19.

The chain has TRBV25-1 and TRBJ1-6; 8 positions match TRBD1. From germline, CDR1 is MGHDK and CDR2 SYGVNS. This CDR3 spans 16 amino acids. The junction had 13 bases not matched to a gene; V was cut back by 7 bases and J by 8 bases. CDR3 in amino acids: CASNPIRAGGDSPLHF. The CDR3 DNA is TGTGCCAGCAATCCCATTCGGGCAGGGGGCGATTCACCCCTCCACTTT.

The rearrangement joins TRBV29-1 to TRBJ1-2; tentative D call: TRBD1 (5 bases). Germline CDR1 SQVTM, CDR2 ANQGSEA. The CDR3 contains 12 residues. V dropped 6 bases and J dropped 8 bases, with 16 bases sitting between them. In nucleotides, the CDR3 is TGCAGCGTGGAGGGGAAGGAGGAAGGCTACACCTTC. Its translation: CSVEGKEEGYTF.

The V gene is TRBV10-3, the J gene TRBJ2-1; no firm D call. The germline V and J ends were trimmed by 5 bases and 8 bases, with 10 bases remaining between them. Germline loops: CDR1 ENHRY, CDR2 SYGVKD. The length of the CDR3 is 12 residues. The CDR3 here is CAISFYLDEQFF. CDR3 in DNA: TGTGCCATCAGTTTCTACCTAGATGAGCAGTTCTTC.

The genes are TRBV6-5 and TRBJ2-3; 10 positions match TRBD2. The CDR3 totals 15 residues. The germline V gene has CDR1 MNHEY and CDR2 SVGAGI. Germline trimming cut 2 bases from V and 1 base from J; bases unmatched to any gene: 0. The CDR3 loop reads CASSYGLAGTDTQYF. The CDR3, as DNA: TGTGCCAGCAGTTACGGACTAGCGGGCACAGATACGCAGTATTTT.

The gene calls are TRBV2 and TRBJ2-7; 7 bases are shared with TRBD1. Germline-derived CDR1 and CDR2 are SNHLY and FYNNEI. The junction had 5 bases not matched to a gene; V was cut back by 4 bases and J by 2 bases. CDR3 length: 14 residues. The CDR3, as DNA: TGTGCCAGCAGTGGGGGGACAGACCCCTACGAGCAGTACTTC. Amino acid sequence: CASSGGTDPYEQYF. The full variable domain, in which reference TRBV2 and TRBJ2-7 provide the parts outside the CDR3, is EPEVTQTPSHQVTQMGQEVILRCVPISNHLYFYWYRQILGQKVEFLVSFYNNEISEKSEIFDDQFSVERPDGSNFTLKIRSTKLEDSAMYFCASSGGTDPYEQYFGPGTRLTVT.

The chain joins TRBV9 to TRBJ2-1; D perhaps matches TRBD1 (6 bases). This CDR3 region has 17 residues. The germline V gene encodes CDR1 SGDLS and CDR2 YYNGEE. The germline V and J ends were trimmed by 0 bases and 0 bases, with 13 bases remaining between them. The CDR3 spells CASSVGLRGSSYNEQFF. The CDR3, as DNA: TGTGCCAGCAGCGTAGGGCTGAGGGGGAGCTCCTACAATGAGCAGTTCTTC.

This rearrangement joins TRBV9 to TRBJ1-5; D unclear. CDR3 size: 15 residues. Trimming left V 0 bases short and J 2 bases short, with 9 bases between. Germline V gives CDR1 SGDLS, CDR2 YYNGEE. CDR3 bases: TGTGCCAGCAGCGTAGAATGGGAGGGCAATCAGCCCCAGCATTTT. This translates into CASSVEWEGNQPQHF.

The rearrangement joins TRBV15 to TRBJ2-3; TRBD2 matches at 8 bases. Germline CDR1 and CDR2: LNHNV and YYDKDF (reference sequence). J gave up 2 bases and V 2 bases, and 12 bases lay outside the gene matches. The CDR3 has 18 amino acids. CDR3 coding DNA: TGTGCCACCAGCAGACCCCCGGGCGGGGGGCCTAACACAGATACGCAGTATTTT. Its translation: CATSRPPGGGPNTDTQYF.